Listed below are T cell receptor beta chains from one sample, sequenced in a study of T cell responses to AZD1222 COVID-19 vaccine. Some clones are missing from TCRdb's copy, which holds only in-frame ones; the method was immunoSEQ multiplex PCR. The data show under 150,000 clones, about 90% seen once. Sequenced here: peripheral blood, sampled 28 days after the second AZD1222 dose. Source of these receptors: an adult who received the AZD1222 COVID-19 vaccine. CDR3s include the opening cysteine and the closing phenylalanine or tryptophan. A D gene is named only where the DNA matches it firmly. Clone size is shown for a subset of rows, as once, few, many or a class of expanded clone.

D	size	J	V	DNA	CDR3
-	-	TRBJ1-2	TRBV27	TGTGCCAGCAGTTCCGGGACGTACAGACAGGGCTACACCTTC	CASSSGTYRQGYTF
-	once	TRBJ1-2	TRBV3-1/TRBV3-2	TGTGCCAGCAGCCAAAGGCAGGGACGGGGCTACACCTTC	CASSQRQGRGYTF
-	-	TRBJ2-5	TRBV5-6	TGTGCCAGCAGCTTAAGAGGGATCGGAGAGACCCAGTACTTC	CASSLRGIGETQYF
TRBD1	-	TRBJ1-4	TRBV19	TGTGCCAGTAGTACGACAGGGGCCCCTAATGAAAAACTGTTTTTT	CASSTTGAPNEKLFF
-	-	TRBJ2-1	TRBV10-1	TGCGCCAGCAGTGGGCGGCAGGGCCCCTACAATGAGCAGTTCTTC	CASSGRQGPYNEQFF
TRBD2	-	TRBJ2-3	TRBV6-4	TGTGCCAGCAGTGACTCCCTAGCGGGGGGAGATACGCAGTATTTT	CASSDSLAGGDTQYF
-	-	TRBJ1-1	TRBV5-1	TGCGCCAGCAGCGTCCAGGGGTACACTGAAGCTTTCTTT	CASSVQGYTEAFF
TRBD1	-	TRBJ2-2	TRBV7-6	TGTGCCAGCAGGCCTGGACAGGAGATGAACACCGGGGAGCTGTTTTTT	CASRPGQEMNTGELFF
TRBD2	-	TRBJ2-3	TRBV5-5	TGTGCCAGCAGCTTGGGACTAGCGGGGGAGTCGGCAGATACGCAGTATTTT	CASSLGLAGESADTQYF
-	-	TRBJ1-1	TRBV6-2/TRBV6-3	TGTGCCAGCAGTAGGACGGGGGTCACTGAAGCTTTCTTT	CASSRTGVTEAFF
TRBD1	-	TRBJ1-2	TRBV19	TGTGCCAGTAGTATCTCCAGGGGGCATGGCTACACCTTC	CASSISRGHGYTF
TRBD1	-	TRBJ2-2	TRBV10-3	TGTGCCATCAGTGAAGGGACAGCGAACACCGGGGAGCTGTTTTTT	CAISEGTANTGELFF
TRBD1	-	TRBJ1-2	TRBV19	TGTGCCAGTAGACCTCGAACCACAGGGGCTAGCTATGGCTACACCTTC	CASRPRTTGASYGYTF
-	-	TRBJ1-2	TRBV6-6	TGTGCCACCTCCCTGGGCTATGGCTACACCTTC	CATSLGYGYTF
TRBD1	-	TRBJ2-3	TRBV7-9	TGTGCCAGCAGCTCCGGACAGGGGGCGACTACAGATACGCAGTATTTT	CASSSGQGATTDTQYF
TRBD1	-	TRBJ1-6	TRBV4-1	TGCGCCAGCAGCCATGGTGGTGCCCGGGACAGGAATTCACCCCTCCACTTT	CASSHGGARDRNSPLHF
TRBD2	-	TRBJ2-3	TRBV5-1	TGCGCCAGCAGCATGGGACTAGCGGGACCGCCGCGGGGCACAGATACGCAGTATTTT	CASSMGLAGPPRGTDTQYF
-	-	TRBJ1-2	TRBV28	TGTGCCAGCAAAAGGAGGCAGGACTATGGCTACACCTTC	CASKRRQDYGYTF
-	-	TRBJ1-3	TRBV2	TGTGCCAGCGGGGAGTGGTTCTCTGGAAACACCATATATTTT	CASGEWFSGNTIYF
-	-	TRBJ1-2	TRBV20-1	TGCAGCCCCGACAGAGGCGGCTACACCTTC	CSPDRGGYTF
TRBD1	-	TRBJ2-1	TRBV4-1	TGCGCCAGCAGCCAAGACGTAATTAGGGACAGGGGTTCCCCAGTGGGCAATGAGCAGTTCTTC	CASSQDVIRDRGSPVGNEQFF
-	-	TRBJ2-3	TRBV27	TGTGCCAGCAGTTTAGCAGGGGTTCCAGATACGCAGTATTTT	CASSLAGVPDTQYF
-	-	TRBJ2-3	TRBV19	TGTGCCAGTAGACAGGGAAGCACAGATACGCAGTATTTT	CASRQGSTDTQYF
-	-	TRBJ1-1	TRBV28	TGTGCCAGCAGTTCCGGTGGGCCTTACCTGGAAGCTTTCTTT	CASSSGGPYLEAFF
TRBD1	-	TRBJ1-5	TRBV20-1	TGCAGTGCTAGTGCTATAGGGGGACAGACGGATCAGCCCCAGCATTTT	CSASAIGGQTDQPQHF
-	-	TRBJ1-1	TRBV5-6	TGTGCCAGCAGCTTTTCTCCTTCGGAAGCTTTCTTT	CASSFSPSEAFF
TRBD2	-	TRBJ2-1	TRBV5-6	TGTGCCAGCAGTCGGACTAGCGGGGCCTACAATGAGCAGTTCTTC	CASSRTSGAYNEQFF
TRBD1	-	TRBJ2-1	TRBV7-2	TGTGCCAGCAGCTTAGGGACAGGGGACTCCTACAATGAGCAGTTCTTC	CASSLGTGDSYNEQFF
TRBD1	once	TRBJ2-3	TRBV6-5	TGTGCCAGCAGCGTACAGGGGGTCAGTTCAGATACGCAGTATTTT	CASSVQGVSSDTQYF
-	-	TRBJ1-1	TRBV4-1	TGCGCCAGCAGCCCAGCGGGGCACCTGAACACTGAAGCTTTCTTT	CASSPAGHLNTEAFF
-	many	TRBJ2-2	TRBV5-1	TGCGCCAGCAGCTTGGGGACGGTGGGGGAGCTGTTTTTT	CASSLGTVGELFF
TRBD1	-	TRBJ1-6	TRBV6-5	TGTGCCAGCAGTACTACGACAGGGGGGGCACCCCTCCACTTT	CASSTTTGGAPLHF
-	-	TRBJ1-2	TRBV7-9	TGTGCCAGCAGCTTAGCGTCGGGGGATGGCTACACCTTC	CASSLASGDGYTF
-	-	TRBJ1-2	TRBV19	TGTGCCAGTAGTTCCCGGGCCACTAACTATGGCTACACCTTC	CASSSRATNYGYTF
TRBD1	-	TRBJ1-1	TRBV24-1	TGTGCCACCAGTGACGCAGGGGGAATGAACACTGAAGCTTTCTTT	CATSDAGGMNTEAFF
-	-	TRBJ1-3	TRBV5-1	TGCGCCAGCAGTCAGGGGACGTCTGGAAACACCATATATTTT	CASSQGTSGNTIYF
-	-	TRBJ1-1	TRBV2	TGTGCCAGCAGCCGCACAGGGTCGGGGACTGAAGCTTTCTTT	CASSRTGSGTEAFF